These 27 T cell receptor beta chains were sequenced from one sample in a study of shared clonotypes between healthy human individuals. As defined, naive CD8 cells were CD45RO-negative and positively selected for CCR7, with terminally differentiated effector memory CD45RA+ cells excluded. Clones were sequenced by immunoSEQ multiplex PCR, and TCRdb holds only the in-frame ones, with some missing. The repertoire includes about 2.1 million clones, 93% of them detected once, and more than 1.5% sits in the top ten. What was sequenced was naive CD8+ T cells from PBMCs. These receptors were taken from a man aged 18-30 years in good health. Some clones in this sample may be carry-over from other donors' samples.

This clone was seen only a few times. This sample includes further DNA sequences coding for the same CDR3. The genes are TRBV28 and TRBJ1-1, with D hard to call. Trimming removed 2 bases from V and 0 bases from J, with 7 bases in between. There are 14 residues in the CDR3. Per germline, CDR1 MDHEN and CDR2 SYDVKM. Written as DNA, the CDR3 is TGTGCCAGCAGTTTACGTGGTGTGAACACTGAAGCTTTCTTT. Translation: CASSLRGVNTEAFF.

This clone was seen only once. The CDR3 nucleotides are TGTGCCAGCAGCTGGGATCCGGGCCGCGTTAGGTGGGGCTACACCTTC. Translation: CASSWDPGRVRWGYTF. The chain joins TRBV5-6 to TRBJ1-2, with unresolved D. The germline V gene encodes CDR1 SGHDT and CDR2 YYEEEE. The V and J ends lost 3 bases and 8 bases respectively, with 23 bases between them. The CDR3 consists of 16 residues.

This clone appeared a few times. V and J are TRBV10-1 and TRBJ2-2; 8 bases align to TRBD2. The germline CDR1 and CDR2 sequences are WNHNN and SYGVQD (reference sequence). The CDR3 is made up of 13 amino acids. With 8 bases clipped from V and 5 bases from J, the junction kept 4 bases outside the gene matches. The CDR3 sequence is CASAERGTGELFF. Written as DNA, the CDR3 is TGCGCCAGCGCAGAGCGGGGGACCGGGGAGCTGTTTTTT.

The chain links TRBV4-1 to TRBJ2-7; TRBD1 is a possible D gene (5 bases). CDR3 size: 15 residues. Germline-derived CDR1 and CDR2 are MGHRA and YSYEKL. V shed 0 bases and J shed 6 bases, with 15 bases lying between them. The CDR3 nucleotides are TGCGCCAGCAGCCAAGACCCAAGGGGAACCCTCGAGCAGTACTTC. It codes for CASSQDPRGTLEQYF.

The genes are TRBV30 and TRBJ1-6, with a tentative D call TRBD1 (5 bases). Germline CDR1 is GTSNPN and CDR2 is SVGIG (reference sequence). Trimming took off 0 bases at V and 2 bases at J, with 11 bases between the two ends. This CDR3 spans 16 amino acids. CDR3 sequence (DNA): TGTGCCTGGAGTGTACTAGGGGACCCCTATAATTCACCCCTCCACTTT. Encoded protein: CAWSVLGDPYNSPLHF. Combining the CDR3 with reference TRBV30 and TRBJ1-6 gives the whole variable domain SQTIHQWPATLVQPVGSPLSLECTVEGTSNPNLYWYRQAAGRGLQLLFYSVGIGQISSEVPQNLSASRPQDRQFILSSKKLLLSDSGFYLCAWSVLGDPYNSPLHFGNGTRLTVT.

There are a few counts of this clone. Other nucleotide sequences in the sample specify the same CDR3. The chain is built from TRBV2 and TRBJ1-1; D remains ambiguous. V was clipped by 1 base and J by 5 bases, with 2 bases between them. CDR3 length: 11 residues. CDR1 is SNHLY, CDR2 FYNNEI, per germline. The CDR3 loop reads CASSEGTEAFF. The CDR3 coding sequence is TGTGCCAGCAGTGAAGGTACTGAAGCTTTCTTT.

This chain links TRBV6-5 with TRBJ2-5; no clear D. Near its end, the DNA agrees better with TRBJ2-7, so the J call may be wrong. Germline values: CDR1 MNHEY, CDR2 SVGAGI. The CDR3 length is 14 residues. The CDR3 here is CASSYSLDGYEQYF. The CDR3 DNA is TGTGCCAGCAGTTACTCGCTAGATGGCTACGAGCAGTACTTC.

The chain recombines TRBV27 with TRBJ2-5; 7 bases align to TRBD2. J lost 7 bases, V lost 5 bases, and 16 bases had no gene match. Germline CDR1 is MNHEY and CDR2 is SMNVEV (reference sequence). There are 16 residues in the CDR3. The CDR3 spells CASSPGGSSGFGTQYF. The CDR3 DNA reads TGTGCCAGCAGTCCCGGGGGGAGTTCAGGGTTCGGGACCCAGTACTTC.

The chain joins TRBV5-6 to TRBJ2-5, with D perhaps given as TRBD1 or TRBD2 (6 bases each). This CDR3 comprises 14 residues. CDR1 and CDR2 (germline): SGHDT, YYEEEE. V was cut by 2 bases and J by 4 bases, with 12 bases left in between. Written as DNA, the CDR3 is TGTGCCAGCAGCTTCCCGTCGGGGGCAGAGACCCAGTACTTC. Residues: CASSFPSGAETQYF.

About this clone: Other nucleotide sequences from this sample produce the same CDR3. This chain connects TRBV7-9 to TRBJ2-1; D is unresolved. Germline loops: CDR1 SEHNR, CDR2 FQNEAQ (reference sequence). This CDR3 region has 12 residues. Trimming removed 6 bases at V and 4 bases at J, with 7 bases between. As DNA, the CDR3 is TGTGCCAGCAGTCTAGATTACAATGAGCAGTTCTTC. This encodes CASSLDYNEQFF.

The genes are TRBV30 and TRBJ1-1, with D perhaps matching TRBD1 (5 bases). The germline CDR1 and CDR2 sequences are GTSNPN and SVGIG (reference sequence). The CDR3 spans 15 residues. V was cut by 3 bases and J by 1 base, with 15 bases left in between. The CDR3 nucleotides are TGTGCCTGGAGGGCCCCGGGACCCAGGAACACTGAAGCTTTCTTT. Its protein is CAWRAPGPRNTEAFF.

The sample holds one count of this clone. The chain is built from TRBV7-9 and TRBJ1-3; D is unresolved. Germline CDR1 reads SEHNR; CDR2 reads FQNEAQ (reference sequence). V lost 5 bases and J 1 base, leaving 12 bases between the germline ends. CDR3 length equals 15 residues. In DNA, the CDR3 is TGTGCCAGCAGCCCCGCTAGTAAGTCTGGAAACACCATATATTTT. This translates into CASSPASKSGNTIYF. The full variable domain, in which reference TRBV7-9 and TRBJ1-3 provide the parts outside the CDR3, is DTGVSQNPRHKITKRGQNVTFRCDPISEHNRLYWYRQTLGQGPEFLTYFQNEAQLEKSRLLSDRFSAERPKGSFSTLEIQRTEQGDSAMYLCASSPASKSGNTIYFGEGSWLTVV.

This clone showed up just once. The rearrangement links TRBV28 to TRBJ2-2; D unclear. The CDR3 spans 11 residues. Germline CDR1 reads MDHEN; CDR2 reads SYDVKM. The germline V and J ends were trimmed by 5 bases and 7 bases, with 5 bases remaining between them. The chain's CDR3 is CASSMVGELFF. Written as DNA, the CDR3 is TGTGCCAGCAGTATGGTCGGGGAGCTGTTTTTT.

The chain joins TRBV15 to TRBJ2-3; D possibly matches TRBD1 or TRBD2 (5 bases each). Germline assignment: CDR1 LNHNV and CDR2 YYDKDF (reference sequence). Trimming took off 0 bases at V and 8 bases at J, with 15 bases between the two ends. The CDR3 consists of 15 residues. Here the CDR3 reads CATSREGTATGTQYF. In DNA form, the CDR3 reads TGTGCCACCAGCAGAGAAGGGACCGCAACGGGTACGCAGTATTTT.

The CDR3 DNA reads as TGTGCCAGCAGTTCGGGGACAGGGGGGATCTACGAGCAGTACTTC. Protein product: CASSSGTGGIYEQYF. This chain uses TRBV27 with TRBJ2-7; 11 bases are a match to TRBD1. V gave up 4 bases and J gave up 3 bases; unmatched junction bases: 5. The length of the CDR3 is 15 residues. In germline, CDR1 is MNHEY, CDR2 SMNVEV (reference sequence).

This rearrangement joins TRBV7-2 to TRBJ2-5; 11 bases agree with TRBD2. J was trimmed by 5 bases and V by 5 bases; bases with no gene match: 13. CDR3 length: 17 amino acids. Germline CDR1 reads SGHTA; CDR2 reads FQGNSA. CDR3: CASSPQIVVAGGETQYF. The CDR3 DNA reads as TGTGCCAGCAGCCCCCAGATTGTGGTAGCGGGAGGGGAGACCCAGTACTTC.

V and J are TRBV7-9 and TRBJ1-2; D is possibly TRBD1 (5 bases). The CDR3 spans 12 residues. Trimming left V 11 bases short and J 5 bases short, with 15 bases between. Germline V gene data show CDR1 as SEHNR and CDR2 as FQNEAQ (reference sequence). CDR3 nucleotides: TGTGCCGGGGGAGAGCGGGGTTATGGCTACACCTTC. This codes for CAGGERGYGYTF.

This sequence joins TRBV4-3 and TRBJ1-6; D remains ambiguous. V was pared by 4 bases and J by 7 bases, with 14 bases between. The CDR3 loop spans 15 amino acids. Germline CDR1 and CDR2: LGHNA and YSLEER. The chain's CDR3 is CASSPYSRNNSPLHF. CDR3 in DNA: TGCGCCAGCAGCCCTTATTCCCGTAACAATTCACCCCTCCACTTT.

This rearrangement joins TRBV7-9 to TRBJ2-1; D gene unclear. This CDR3 contains 16 residues. CDR1 SEHNR and CDR2 FQNEAQ come from the germline V gene (reference sequence). V was shortened by 5 bases and J by 4 bases, with 18 bases between the two germline ends. CDR3 nucleotides: TGTGCCAGCAGCCCGAATAGTGGGTCTAGGTACAATGAGCAGTTCTTC. It is translated as CASSPNSGSRYNEQFF.

This clone has a single count. The chain combines TRBV25-1 with TRBJ1-2, with 9 bases aligning to TRBD1. With V trimmed by 3 bases and J by 2 bases, 4 bases remained unmatched. Germline V gene data show CDR1 as MGHDK and CDR2 as SYGVNS. The CDR3 has 15 amino acids. CDR3 nucleotides: TGTGCCAGCAGTGATTACAGGGGGCCCAACTATGGCTACACCTTC. Translating it yields CASSDYRGPNYGYTF.

This sequence joins TRBV5-4 and TRBJ2-7; no definite D call. Trimming stripped 1 base from V and 7 bases from J, with 12 bases between. The CDR3 runs to 13 residues. Germline assignment: CDR1 SGHNT and CDR2 YYREEE (reference sequence). The CDR3 DNA sequence: TGTGCCAGCAGCTTGAAAGGTCCCGGTGAGCAGTACTTC. Its protein is CASSLKGPGEQYF.

This clone was observed once. This chain links TRBV5-6 with TRBJ1-2; 10 bases are shared with TRBD1. J gave up 6 bases and V 3 bases, and 8 bases lay outside the gene matches. CDR1 and CDR2 (germline): SGHDT, YYEEEE. The CDR3 is made up of 15 amino acids. CDR3 sequence reads: CASSSDRGLRDGYTF. DNA for the CDR3: TGTGCCAGCAGCTCAGACAGGGGGCTTAGGGATGGCTACACCTTC. The whole variable domain, filled in from reference TRBV5-6 and TRBJ1-2, reads DAGVTQSPTHLIKTRGQQVTLRCSPKSGHDTVSWYQQALGQGPQFIFQYYEEEERQRGNFPDRFSGHQFPNYSSELNVNALLLGDSALYLCASSSDRGLRDGYTFGSGTRLTVV.

The gene calls are TRBV10-3 and TRBJ2-1; 7 bases agree with TRBD2. CDR3 length equals 16 residues. V dropped 3 bases and J dropped 5; count of bases not matched to a gene: 10. CDR1 and CDR2 from the germline V gene are ENHRY and SYGVKD. CDR3 loop: CAISDNREESHNEQFF. CDR3 DNA sequence: TGTGCCATCAGTGATAATCGGGAGGAAAGCCACAATGAGCAGTTCTTC.

The chain carries TRBV2 and TRBJ1-2; D is possibly TRBD1 (6 bases). Per germline, CDR1 SNHLY and CDR2 FYNNEI. This CDR3 is 15 amino acids long. The V gene lost 4 bases and the J gene lost 0 bases, with 12 bases spanning the gap. In nucleotides, the CDR3 is TGTGCCAGCAGTGGCGACAGGCAAGCTAACTATGGCTACACCTTC. Protein: CASSGDRQANYGYTF.

The V call is TRBV7-6, the J call TRBJ2-7, with 10 bases identical to TRBD1. CDR1 and CDR2 from the germline V gene are SGHVS and FNYEAQ. Trimming at V came to 5 bases and at J to 3 bases, leaving 7 bases not matched to a gene. This CDR3 has 15 residues. CDR3 in amino acids: CASSQGTGDYYEQYF. DNA of the CDR3: TGTGCCAGCAGCCAAGGGACAGGGGACTACTACGAGCAGTACTTC.

The V call is TRBV9, the J call TRBJ2-5; a possible D gene is TRBD1 (5 bases). CDR1 and CDR2 from the germline V gene are SGDLS and YYNGEE. V lost 3 bases and J 2 bases, leaving 20 bases between the germline ends. The CDR3 consists of 17 residues. The CDR3 DNA follows: TGTGCCAGCAGCGAGGGGAAGACACGTTCCACTCAAGAGACCCAGTACTTC. Translation: CASSEGKTRSTQETQYF.

J is TRBJ1-1 and V is TRBV6-5; unclear D gene. CDR1 is MNHEY and CDR2 is SVGAGI in the germline V gene. The CDR3 loop spans 12 amino acids. Trimming pared 7 bases from V and 3 bases from J, leaving 9 bases between. The CDR3 sequence is CASIAGDTEAFF. The CDR3 nucleotides read TGTGCCAGCATTGCGGGAGACACTGAAGCTTTCTTT.